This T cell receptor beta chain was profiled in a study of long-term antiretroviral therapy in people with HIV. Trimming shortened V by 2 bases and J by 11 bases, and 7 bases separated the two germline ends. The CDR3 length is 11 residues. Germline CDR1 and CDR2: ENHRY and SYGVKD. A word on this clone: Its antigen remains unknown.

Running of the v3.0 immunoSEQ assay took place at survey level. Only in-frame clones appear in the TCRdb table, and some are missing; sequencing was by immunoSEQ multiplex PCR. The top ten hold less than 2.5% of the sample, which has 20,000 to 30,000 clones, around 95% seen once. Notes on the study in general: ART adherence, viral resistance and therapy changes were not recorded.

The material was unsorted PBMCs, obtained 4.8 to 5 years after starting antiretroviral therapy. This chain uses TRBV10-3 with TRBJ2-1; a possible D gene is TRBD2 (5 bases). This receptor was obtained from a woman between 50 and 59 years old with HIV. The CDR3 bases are TGTGCCATCAGTGAGGACTACCAGCAGTTCTTC. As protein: CAISEDYQQFF.